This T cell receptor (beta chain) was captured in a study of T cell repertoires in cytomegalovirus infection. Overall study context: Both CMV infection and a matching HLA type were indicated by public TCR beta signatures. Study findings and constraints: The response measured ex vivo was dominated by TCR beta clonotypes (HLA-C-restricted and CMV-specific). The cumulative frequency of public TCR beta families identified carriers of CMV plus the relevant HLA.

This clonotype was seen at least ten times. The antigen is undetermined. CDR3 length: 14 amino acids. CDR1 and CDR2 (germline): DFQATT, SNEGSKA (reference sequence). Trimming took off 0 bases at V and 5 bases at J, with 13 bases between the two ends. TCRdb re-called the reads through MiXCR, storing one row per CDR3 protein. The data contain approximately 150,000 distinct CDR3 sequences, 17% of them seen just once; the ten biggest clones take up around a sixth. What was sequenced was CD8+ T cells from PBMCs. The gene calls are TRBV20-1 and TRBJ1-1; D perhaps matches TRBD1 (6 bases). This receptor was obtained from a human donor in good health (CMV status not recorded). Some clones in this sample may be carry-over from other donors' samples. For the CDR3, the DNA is TGCAGTGCTAGAGATCTCGCAGGGGAGACTGAAGCTTTCTTT. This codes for CSARDLAGETEAFF.